Included here is one T cell receptor (beta chain) sequence, with context. As yet, its antigen is unknown. The V gene's germline CDR1 is LNHDA and CDR2 SQIVND (reference sequence). The V gene end was trimmed by 3 bases and the J gene end by 7 bases; junction bases not matched to a gene: 2. The CDR3 is made up of 13 amino acids. This entry belongs to a study of T cell responses to AZD1222 COVID-19 vaccine. Study outcomes and limitations: Unmutated variant regions are reportedly targeted by nearly half of spike-specific TCRs. Donors, mostly white British, included more females; clonal diversity was possibly underestimated.

Libraries were prepared by immunoSEQ multiplex PCR; TCRdb keeps only in-frame clonotypes and omits some of them. The table records approximately 89,000 clones, 88% of them present only once. The chain has TRBV19 and TRBJ2-7, with 11 bases that match TRBD1. The source was peripheral blood, collected on day 0 of AZD1222 vaccination. This clonotype was obtained from an adult in good health. CDR3 sequence reads: CASSMDRGREQYF. CDR3 sequence (DNA): TGTGCCAGTAGTATGGACAGGGGGCGGGAGCAGTACTTC.